This T cell receptor (beta chain) is from a study of OX40 agonist ivuxolimab in advanced cancers. The assay was immunoSEQ multiplex PCR, and TCRdb's table has in-frame clones only and misses some. The data show about 76,000 clones, with roughly 84% seen just once and around 7.5% held by the top ten. The CDR3 is made up of 18 amino acids. J was trimmed by 10 bases and V by 0 bases; bases with no gene match: 18. Germline CDR1 and CDR2: LGHNA and YNFKEQ. The chain couples TRBV4-2 to TRBJ2-1; 7 bases are a match to TRBD2. Sequencing used CD4+ or CD8+ T cells sorted from blood, obtained in a trial of the OX40 agonist ivuxolimab. This TCR derives from an adult with an advanced solid tumor such as melanoma, head and neck, liver or kidney cancer. The CDR3 protein is CASSQDWVQRDALREQFF. For the CDR3, the DNA is TGTGCCAGCAGCCAAGATTGGGTCCAGCGGGATGCACTGCGAGAGCAGTTCTTC.